These 29 T cell receptor beta chains share one sample of origin, sequenced in a study of blood T cell repertoires in COVID-19. The method was immunoSEQ multiplex PCR; TCRdb's version includes in-frame clones alone and lacks a portion of them. The sample yields under 300,000 clones, 88% seen once. Sequencing was done on a sample of peripheral blood. The receptors were gathered from a woman aged 35 to 49 who had recovered from COVID-19.

The chain couples TRBV28 to TRBJ1-3; 8 bases match TRBD1. Germline lookup yields CDR1 MDHEN and CDR2 SYDVKM. The V segment lost 6 bases and the J segment 0 bases; nucleotides outside the gene matches: 7. The CDR3 runs 16 residues. CDR3 in amino acids: CASSPGQDVSGNTIYF. Written as DNA, the CDR3 is TGTGCCAGCAGCCCGGGACAGGACGTCTCTGGAAACACCATATATTTT.

The gene calls are TRBV3-1 (or the pseudogene TRBV3-2) and TRBJ1-5, with 8 positions matching TRBD1. The CDR3 has 19 residues. Germline CDR1 and CDR2: LGHDT and YNNKEL (reference sequence). After removal of 4 bases from V and 0 bases from J, the junction contained 14 bases not matched to a gene. In DNA, the CDR3 is TGTGCCAGCAGCCTAAGTGCGTCCAGGGGGCTTCATAGCAATCAGCCCCAGCATTTT. Its protein is CASSLSASRGLHSNQPQHF.

The chain combines TRBV3-1 (or the pseudogene TRBV3-2) with TRBJ2-3; tentative D call: TRBD2 (5 bases). There are 15 residues in the CDR3. Germline lookup yields CDR1 LGHDT and CDR2 YNNKEL (reference sequence). Trimming took off 0 bases at V and 9 bases at J, with 16 bases between the two ends. The CDR3 DNA reads as TGTGCCAGCAGCCAAGATGTCGCGTGGTCTAGCACGCAGTATTTT. Encoded protein: CASSQDVAWSSTQYF.

This clone was detected once. The chain uses TRBV27 and TRBJ2-7, with D possibly matching TRBD2 (6 bases). Looked up from germline, CDR1 is MNHEY and CDR2 is SMNVEV (reference sequence). V lost 5 bases and J 3 bases, leaving 11 bases between the germline ends. This CDR3 is built from 13 residues. The CDR3: CASSRRGFYEQYF. DNA for the CDR3: TGTGCCAGCAGTAGGAGGGGTTTCTACGAGCAGTACTTC.

The chain combines TRBV15 with TRBJ1-2, with a possible D match to TRBD1 (6 bases). CDR1 LNHNV and CDR2 YYDKDF come from the germline V gene (reference sequence). Trimming stripped 0 bases from V and 4 bases from J, with 12 bases between. This CDR3 comprises 15 residues. CDR3 nucleotide sequence: TGTGCCACCAGCAGAGATACAGGACAGATCTATGGCTACACCTTC. Translating it yields CATSRDTGQIYGYTF.

The chain combines TRBV28 with TRBJ1-5, with D unresolved. This CDR3 contains 14 residues. Germline CDR1 is MDHEN and CDR2 is SYDVKM. Trimming took 5 bases from V and 7 from J, leaving 15 bases between them. CDR3 sequence (DNA): TGTGCCAGCAGTCCGTACGCAGGAACGCAGCCCCAGCATTTT. Translation: CASSPYAGTQPQHF.

This chain uses TRBV28 with TRBJ1-2; D ambiguous. CDR3 length: 13 amino acids. V lost 3 bases and J 1 base, leaving 6 bases between the germline ends. In germline, CDR1 is MDHEN, CDR2 SYDVKM. The CDR3 loop reads CASSFPINYGYTF. The CDR3 DNA reads TGTGCCAGCAGTTTCCCCATTAACTATGGCTACACCTTC.

The chain links TRBV6-5 to TRBJ1-6; D may be TRBD1 (5 bases). V was pared by 0 bases and J by 10 bases, with 10 bases between. Per the germline V gene, CDR1 is MNHEY and CDR2 is SVGAGI. The CDR3 totals 14 residues. DNA of the CDR3: TGTGCCAGCAGTTACTCGCCAGGGTCCTCACCCCTCCACTTT. It yields the protein CASSYSPGSSPLHF.

The CDR3 nucleotides are TGTGCCAGCAGCCAACAGACAGGGGGCAGTAATTCACCCCTCCACTTT. Translated, it gives CASSQQTGGSNSPLHF. The J gene is TRBJ1-6, the V gene TRBV3-1 (or the pseudogene TRBV3-2), with 10 positions matching TRBD1. With 2 bases clipped from V and 6 bases from J, the junction kept 4 bases outside the gene matches. CDR3 size: 16 residues. CDR1 LGHDT and CDR2 YNNKEL come from the germline V gene (reference sequence).

The V gene is TRBV4-1, the J gene TRBJ1-2; 9 positions match TRBD1. Germline lookup yields CDR1 MGHRA and CDR2 YSYEKL. With 5 bases clipped from V and 0 bases from J, the junction kept 4 bases outside the gene matches. This CDR3 region has 15 residues. The chain's CDR3 is CASSKTGGSNYGYTF. The CDR3 nucleotides read TGCGCCAGCAGCAAGACAGGGGGTTCTAACTATGGCTACACCTTC.

This chain joins TRBV24-1 and TRBJ2-3, with 10 positions matching TRBD1. The CDR3 runs to 17 residues. The V and J ends lost 3 bases and 3 bases, in that order; junction bases with no gene match: 8. Looked up from germline, CDR1 is KGHDR and CDR2 is SFDVKD. CDR3 sequence reads: CATSDPPGQGRTDTQYF. The DNA for the CDR3 is TGTGCCACCAGTGATCCCCCGGGACAGGGGAGAACAGATACGCAGTATTTT.

J is TRBJ1-6 and V is TRBV7-9; weak D call: TRBD1 (6 bases). CDR3 size: 14 residues. CDR1 is SEHNR, CDR2 FQNEAQ, per germline (reference sequence). Trimming left V 1 base short and J 9 bases short, with 10 bases between. The DNA of the CDR3 is TGTGCCAGCAGCTTAGGGGGGGGCGTTTCACCCCTCCACTTT. Encoded protein: CASSLGGGVSPLHF.

This clone was seen a single time. In nucleotides, the CDR3 is TGTGCCAGTAGTATAAGGGAGAGATTGAACAATGAGCAGTTCTTC. It is translated as CASSIRERLNNEQFF. The chain carries TRBV19 and TRBJ2-1; maybe TRBD2 (5 bases). CDR3 length equals 15 residues. V lost 2 bases to trimming and J lost 5 bases, with 13 bases between them. Germline CDR1 LNHDA, CDR2 SQIVND (reference sequence).

This chain uses TRBV6-5 with TRBJ1-5; a possible D gene is TRBD1 (5 bases). Trimming stripped 2 bases from V and 6 bases from J, with 11 bases between. CDR3 length: 14 residues. Germline V gives CDR1 MNHEY, CDR2 SVGAGI. Here the CDR3 reads CASSYMGEGQPQHF. The CDR3 DNA reads as TGTGCCAGCAGTTACATGGGGGAGGGTCAGCCCCAGCATTTT.

The V and J genes are TRBV18 and TRBJ1-4, with 7 nucleotides matching TRBD1. The germline V gene encodes CDR1 KGHSH and CDR2 LQKENI. The CDR3 sequence is 15 residues long. The V and J ends lost 4 bases and 4 bases, in that order; junction bases with no gene match: 6. CDR3 in amino acids: CASSQWDSINEKLFF. DNA of the CDR3: TGTGCCAGCTCACAATGGGACAGTATTAATGAAAAACTGTTTTTT.

Only one count was recorded for this clone. The V gene is TRBV18, the J gene TRBJ1-6, with TRBD1 matching 8 bases. Germline CDR1 is KGHSH and CDR2 is LQKENI. The CDR3 has 14 amino acids. V trimming: 6 bases; J trimming: 9 bases; junction bases outside the gene matches: 7. As DNA, the CDR3 is TGTGCCAGCTCCCTCGACAGGGGCGGTTCACCCCTCCACTTT. Residues: CASSLDRGGSPLHF.

The J gene is TRBJ1-6, the V gene TRBV4-1; D ambiguous. The germline gives CDR1 MGHRA, CDR2 YSYEKL. The CDR3 sequence is 16 residues long. Trimming stripped 4 bases from V and 0 bases from J, with 10 bases between. Here the CDR3 reads CASSRGSSSYNSPLHF. CDR3 bases: TGCGCCAGCAGCCGCGGTTCCAGCTCCTATAATTCACCCCTCCACTTT.

This chain joins TRBV7-8 and TRBJ2-1, with a weak D call TRBD1 (7 bases). This CDR3 has 15 amino acids. Germline CDR1 reads SGHVS; CDR2 reads FQNEAQ. V lost 5 bases and J 8 bases, leaving 19 bases between the germline ends. This CDR3 is CASSPSWQGGHEQFF. CDR3 DNA sequence: TGTGCCAGCAGCCCTAGTTGGCAGGGGGGTCATGAGCAGTTCTTC.

A single count supports this clone. The rearrangement joins TRBV24-1 to TRBJ2-1; the match to TRBD2 covers 12 bases. From germline, CDR1 is KGHDR and CDR2 SFDVKD. This CDR3 is 17 amino acids long. V lost 4 bases, J lost 7 bases, and 10 bases stayed unmatched. CDR3 nucleotide sequence: TGTGCCACCAGTGACCCCCTAGCGGGAGGGCCGGGAAATGAGCAGTTCTTC. Protein: CATSDPLAGGPGNEQFF.

This rearrangement joins TRBV18 to TRBJ2-3; TRBD1 matches at 8 bases. The CDR3 consists of 14 residues. Germline-derived CDR1 and CDR2 are KGHSH and LQKENI. V gave up 5 bases and J gave up 2 bases; unmatched junction bases: 3. In DNA, the CDR3 is TGTGCCAGCTCAAGGACAGGGATCACAGATACGCAGTATTTT. Its translation is CASSRTGITDTQYF.

V usage is TRBV12-3 or TRBV12-4 and J usage is TRBJ1-5, with no clear D. The CDR3 contains 13 residues. V was pared by 6 bases and J by 1 base, with 7 bases between. The CDR3 sequence is CASSTPSNQPQHF. In DNA form, the CDR3 reads TGTGCCAGCAGCACACCAAGCAATCAGCCCCAGCATTTT.

The rearrangement uses TRBV19 and TRBJ2-4, with TRBD1 matching 11 bases. CDR3 length equals 19 residues. CDR1 is LNHDA and CDR2 is SQIVND in the germline V gene (reference sequence). V trimming: 3 bases; J trimming: 1 base; junction bases outside the gene matches: 11. The CDR3 DNA sequence: TGTGCCAGTAGTATGCCGGGACAGGGGGGGATTGTGGCCAAAAACATTCAGTACTTC. Encoded protein: CASSMPGQGGIVAKNIQYF. Filled out from reference TRBV19 and TRBJ2-4, the complete variable domain reads DGGITQSPKYLFRKEGQNVTLSCEQNLNHDAMYWYRQDPGQGLRLIYYSQIVNDFQKGDIAEGYSVSREKKESFPLTVTSAQKNPTAFYLCASSMPGQGGIVAKNIQYFGAGTRLSVL.

This sequence joins TRBV6-5 and TRBJ2-7, with TRBD1 identical over 9 bases. The junction had 5 bases not matched to a gene; V was cut back by 2 bases and J by 3 bases. The CDR3 extends over 15 amino acids. The germline V gene has CDR1 MNHEY and CDR2 SVGAGI. CDR3 loop: CASSYRQGVIYEQYF. CDR3 DNA: TGTGCCAGCAGTTACCGACAGGGGGTTATCTACGAGCAGTACTTC.

This clone was observed a handful of times. The CDR3 loop is CASSQDIFPSGTGNSEQFF. The DNA for the CDR3 is TGCGCCAGCAGCCAAGATATTTTCCCGTCTGGGACAGGGAATAGCGAGCAGTTCTTC. The genes are TRBV4-3 and TRBJ2-1; 9 positions match TRBD1. The CDR3 loop spans 19 amino acids. The germline gives CDR1 LGHNA, CDR2 YSLEER. V lost 0 bases, J lost 10 bases, and 19 bases stayed unmatched.

The chain combines TRBV5-8 with TRBJ2-2; 8 bases agree with TRBD2. Trimming cost V 4 bases and J 4 bases; bases outside gene matches: 9. The germline V gene has CDR1 SGHTS and CDR2 YDEGEE. This CDR3 is built from 16 residues. Here the CDR3 reads CASSRLATGGTGELFF. The CDR3 DNA follows: TGTGCCAGCAGCCGACTAGCGACGGGGGGCACCGGGGAGCTGTTTTTT.

The chain has TRBV4-2 and TRBJ1-2; TRBD1 matches 7 bases. The trim removed 3 bases at V and 2 bases at J, leaving 3 bases unmatched. CDR1 LGHNA and CDR2 YNFKEQ come from the germline V gene. CDR3 length: 14 residues. The CDR3, as DNA: TGTGCCAGCAGCCAGGAGACAGGGAACTATGGCTACACCTTC. This encodes CASSQETGNYGYTF.

In its sample, this clone was seen a few times. The CDR3 nucleotides are TGTGCCAGCAGCTTAGAACCACAGGGGGGGATCGAGCAGTACTTC. Translation gives CASSLEPQGGIEQYF. The rearrangement joins TRBV7-2 to TRBJ2-7, with D possibly matching TRBD1 (8 bases). The CDR3 is made up of 15 amino acids. Germline lookup yields CDR1 SGHTA and CDR2 FQGNSA. V was trimmed by 1 base and J by 6 bases, leaving 16 bases between them.

The chain has TRBV10-3 and TRBJ1-2; TRBD1 matches at 9 bases. This CDR3 has 15 amino acids. Losses at the gene ends were 3 bases for V and 4 bases for J; bases not matched to a gene: 6. Per the germline V gene, CDR1 is ENHRY and CDR2 is SYGVKD. The CDR3 loop is CAISDPGQGIYGYTF. The CDR3 region has the DNA TGTGCCATCAGTGACCCGGGACAGGGAATCTATGGCTACACCTTC.

The CDR3 sequence is CASSIWGPLYNEQFF. DNA of the CDR3: TGTGCCAGTAGTATATGGGGGCCCCTCTACAATGAGCAGTTCTTC. V is TRBV19 and J is TRBJ2-1, with D tentatively TRBD1 (6 bases). Trimming took off 2 bases at V and 3 bases at J, with 11 bases between the two ends. There are 15 residues in the CDR3. The germline CDR1 and CDR2 sequences are LNHDA and SQIVND (reference sequence).